What follows are 30 T cell receptor beta chains derived from one specimen sequenced in a study of blood T cell repertoires in COVID-19. Only in-frame clones appear in the TCRdb table, and some are missing; sequencing was by immunoSEQ multiplex PCR. The table shows just over 70,000 clones, with over 70% occurring only once. Sample: peripheral blood. The receptors come from a woman in her 70s with acute or convalescent COVID-19.

The chain is built from TRBV4-3 and TRBJ2-5, with 9 nucleotides matching TRBD2. The CDR3 runs 16 residues. V shed 0 bases and J 6 bases; nucleotides not matched to a gene: 8. Germline CDR1 LGHNA, CDR2 YSLEER. The CDR3 sequence: CASSQDISGSTKTQYF. CDR3 DNA: TGCGCCAGCAGCCAAGATATTAGCGGGAGTACTAAGACCCAGTACTTC.

This chain uses TRBV2 with TRBJ2-5; 9 nucleotides align to TRBD1. Per the germline V gene, CDR1 is SNHLY and CDR2 is FYNNEI. The CDR3 runs 15 residues. V lost 5 bases to trimming and J lost 4 bases; unmatched junction nucleotides: 8. CDR3 amino acids: CASSPRTGAGETQYF. The CDR3 bases are TGTGCCAGCAGTCCACGGACAGGGGCGGGAGAGACCCAGTACTTC.

The chain joins TRBV7-3 to TRBJ2-5; tentative D call: TRBD2 (6 bases). CDR1 SGHTA and CDR2 FQGTGA come from the germline V gene. Trimming removed 1 base at V and 5 bases at J, with 11 bases between. The length of the CDR3 is 14 residues. This CDR3 reads CASSLKGGTETQYF. In DNA form, the CDR3 reads TGTGCCAGCAGCTTAAAAGGCGGGACGGAGACCCAGTACTTC.

The J gene is TRBJ2-7, the V gene TRBV5-1, with 8 positions matching TRBD1. The germline gives CDR1 SGHRS, CDR2 YFSETQ. Germline trimming cut 4 bases from V and 5 bases from J; bases unmatched to any gene: 8. This CDR3 is built from 14 residues. The CDR3 nucleotides are TGCGCCAGCAGCATCAGCGGACAGGGAAACGAGCAGTACTTC. The encoded protein is CASSISGQGNEQYF.

As regards this clone: A junction boundary mismatches the germline segment, possibly from a read error. The chain couples TRBV3-1 (or the pseudogene TRBV3-2) to TRBJ1-3; D is possibly TRBD1 (5 bases). Germline loops: CDR1 LGHDT, CDR2 YNNKEL (reference sequence). The CDR3 runs 14 residues. This CDR3 reads CASNQVGAGNTIYF. The CDR3 region has the DNA TGTGCCAGCAACCAAGTAGGGGCCGGAAACACCATATATTTT.

V gene TRBV6-6 combines with J gene TRBJ1-1; a possible D gene is TRBD1 (6 bases). Looked up from germline, CDR1 is MNHNY and CDR2 is SVGAGI (reference sequence). The CDR3 is 13 amino acids. Trimming cost V 2 bases and J 5 bases, with 9 bases left between them. The CDR3 reads CASSYKGHTEAFF. The DNA of the CDR3 is TGTGCCAGCAGTTACAAGGGACATACTGAAGCTTTCTTT.

The gene calls are TRBV7-2 and TRBJ2-1; D may be TRBD1 (5 bases). V was shortened by 2 bases and J by 6 bases, with 8 bases between the two germline ends. From germline, CDR1 is SGHTA and CDR2 FQGNSA. CDR3 length: 13 residues. CDR3 region: CASSLQGLNEQFF. CDR3 DNA: TGTGCCAGCAGCTTACAGGGTCTCAATGAGCAGTTCTTC.

This sequence joins TRBV6-6 and TRBJ1-2; 9 positions agree with TRBD1. Trimming took 5 bases from V and 2 from J; bases not matched to a gene: 3. The CDR3 is 14 residues long. The germline V gene has CDR1 MNHNY and CDR2 SVGAGI (reference sequence). The CDR3 loop reads CASSRDRVNYGYTF. The CDR3 nucleotides are TGTGCCAGCAGTCGGGACAGGGTAAACTATGGCTACACCTTC.

The V gene is TRBV7-8, the J gene TRBJ1-2; TRBD1 is a possible D gene (5 bases). The CDR3 has 16 residues. Germline values: CDR1 SGHVS, CDR2 FQNEAQ. Trimming removed 5 bases from V and 7 bases from J, with 23 bases in between. CDR3 bases: TGTGCCAGCAGCCCGAGGAAGGTTGACAGCTCAGCTGGCTACACCTTC. Amino acids: CASSPRKVDSSAGYTF.

This clone occurred a few times. The rearrangement joins TRBV29-1 to TRBJ2-5; TRBD1 matches 9 bases. Germline V gene lookup returns CDR1 SQVTM and CDR2 ANQGSEA. J gave up 0 bases and V 8 bases, and 13 bases lay outside the gene matches. CDR3 length: 16 residues. The CDR3 reads CSSRGGTGQYQETQYF. The CDR3 DNA is TGCAGCTCCCGGGGAGGGACAGGGCAGTACCAAGAGACCCAGTACTTC.

The chain links TRBV28 to TRBJ1-1, with 7 bases aligning to TRBD1. The V and J ends lost 5 bases and 1 base, in that order; junction bases with no gene match: 1. This CDR3 has 13 residues. Per germline, CDR1 MDHEN and CDR2 SYDVKM. Here the CDR3 DNA reads TGTGCCAGCAGTCGACAGGGGAACACTGAAGCTTTCTTT. Protein: CASSRQGNTEAFF.

The genes are TRBV5-1 and TRBJ2-5; 11 bases match TRBD2. This CDR3 has 19 residues. CDR1 and CDR2 (germline): SGHRS, YFSETQ. V lost 3 bases to trimming and J lost 2 bases; unmatched junction nucleotides: 15. In DNA, the CDR3 is TGCGCCAGCAGCTCCACATTACCCAGACTAGCGGGGAGGCAAGAGACCCAGTACTTC. It encodes CASSSTLPRLAGRQETQYF.

The DNA of the CDR3 is TGTGCCAGCAGCTTAACGACAGGCTACGAGCAGTACTTC. Amino acid sequence: CASSLTTGYEQYF. The chain is built from TRBV7-2 and TRBJ2-7, with D tentatively TRBD1 (6 bases). The CDR3 totals 13 residues. The germline V gene encodes CDR1 SGHTA and CDR2 FQGNSA. Trimming pared 2 bases from V and 3 bases from J, leaving 8 bases between.

The CDR3 coding sequence is TGTGCCAGCAGCTCCCCCGGGACAGGGGACGAGCAGTACTTC. This encodes CASSSPGTGDEQYF. The V gene is TRBV11-3, the J gene TRBJ2-7; 10 nucleotides agree with TRBD1. CDR1 is SGHNT and CDR2 is YENEEA in the germline V gene. The CDR3 contains 14 residues. V gave up 4 bases and J gave up 5 bases; unmatched junction bases: 5.

V is TRBV5-1 and J is TRBJ2-1, with 7 nucleotides matching TRBD2. The germline V gene encodes CDR1 SGHRS and CDR2 YFSETQ. This CDR3 spans 13 amino acids. V lost 0 bases to trimming and J lost 6 bases; unmatched junction nucleotides: 0. The CDR3 nucleotides are TGCGCCAGCAGCTTGGGGACTAGCAATGAGCAGTTCTTC. This encodes CASSLGTSNEQFF.

This clone was found a few times. V and J are TRBV7-9 and TRBJ1-2; D not resolved. This CDR3 comprises 13 residues. Germline values: CDR1 SEHNR, CDR2 FQNEAQ (reference sequence). V shed 4 bases and J shed 6 bases, with 12 bases lying between them. The CDR3 is CASSYSTDDGYTF. Written as DNA, the CDR3 is TGTGCCAGCAGCTACTCGACTGATGATGGCTACACCTTC.

This clone was detected a few times. One end of the junction does not line up with germline, which may come from a read error. The genes are TRBV6-5 and TRBJ1-2; D unresolved. The CDR3 has 12 residues. Germline CDR1 is MNHEY and CDR2 is SVGAGI. The CDR3 sequence: CASTQSRTGSSF. For the CDR3, the DNA is TGTGCCAGCACCCAGTCCCGTACCGGGTCCTCCTTC.

The V gene is TRBV30, the J gene TRBJ1-1; D ambiguous. V was trimmed by 3 bases and J by 5 bases, leaving 13 bases between them. This CDR3 is 13 amino acids long. Germline V CDR1 and CDR2: GTSNPN, SVGIG (reference sequence). CDR3 nucleotide sequence: TGTGCCTGGAGCGAGGGCGGTAGGACTGAAGCTTTCTTT. Its protein product is CAWSEGGRTEAFF.

This chain joins TRBV7-8 and TRBJ1-3; D remains ambiguous. V was cut by 0 bases and J by 2 bases, with 14 bases left in between. Germline loops: CDR1 SGHVS, CDR2 FQNEAQ. The CDR3 is 17 residues long. The CDR3 reads CASSLAPSRGAGNTIYF. In DNA form, the CDR3 reads TGTGCCAGCAGCTTAGCCCCTAGCCGAGGAGCTGGAAACACCATATATTTT.

V gene TRBV27 combines with J gene TRBJ1-4, with 9 bases matching TRBD1. The junction had 8 bases not matched to a gene; V was cut back by 6 bases and J by 6 bases. This CDR3 contains 15 residues. Germline loops: CDR1 MNHEY, CDR2 SMNVEV (reference sequence). CDR3 coding DNA: TGTGCCAGCAGAAGTCCGGGACAGGGACATGAAAAACTGTTTTTT. Translation gives CASRSPGQGHEKLFF. Together with reference TRBV27 and TRBJ1-4, the CDR3 gives the full variable domain: EAQVTQNPRYLITVTGKKLTVTCSQNMNHEYMSWYRQDPGLGLRQIYYSMNVEVTDKGDVPEGYKVSRKEKRNFPLILESPSPNQTSLYFCASRSPGQGHEKLFFGSGTQLSVL.

This clone has only one observation. The rearrangement joins TRBV5-1 to TRBJ1-2, with D uncertain. Deletions cut 0 bases from V and 12 bases from J, with 18 bases between. Germline values: CDR1 SGHRS, CDR2 YFSETQ. The CDR3 loop spans 14 amino acids. The CDR3 loop reads CASSLEKRESSHTF. The CDR3 DNA reads TGCGCCAGCAGCTTGGAAAAGAGGGAGTCCAGCCACACCTTC.

The rearrangement joins TRBV6-5 to TRBJ1-5; 9 bases line up with TRBD1. V dropped 4 bases and J dropped 3; count of bases not matched to a gene: 4. The CDR3 is made up of 15 amino acids. Germline V lookup: CDR1 MNHEY, CDR2 SVGAGI. The CDR3 DNA sequence: TGTGCCAGCAGTTGGACAGGGGCGGACAATCAGCCCCAGCATTTT. The encoded protein is CASSWTGADNQPQHF.

The J gene is TRBJ2-2, the V gene TRBV6-4; D unresolved. Looked up from germline, CDR1 is MRHNA and CDR2 is SNTAGT. CDR3 size: 13 residues. V was trimmed by 4 bases and J by 8 bases, leaving 11 bases between them. Written as DNA, the CDR3 is TGTGCCAGCAGTGTCTCGCTCGGGGGGGAGCTGTTTTTT. Protein: CASSVSLGGELFF.

There are a few counts of this clone. The V and J genes are TRBV28 and TRBJ1-4; 9 bases align to TRBD1. Germline CDR1 is MDHEN and CDR2 is SYDVKM. With 7 bases clipped from V and 8 bases from J, the junction kept 11 bases outside the gene matches. The CDR3 is 15 residues long. The CDR3 coding sequence is TGTGCCAGCAATAAACCAACAGGGGGCGGCGAAAAACTGTTTTTT. It yields the protein CASNKPTGGGEKLFF. Full variable domain (rest looked up from reference TRBV28 and TRBJ1-4): DVKVTQSSRYLVKRTGEKVFLECVQDMDHENMFWYRQDPGLGLRLIYFSYDVKMKEKGDIPEGYSVSREKKERFSLILESASTNQTSMYLCASNKPTGGGEKLFFGSGTQLSVL.

V is TRBV12-3 or TRBV12-4 and J is TRBJ2-7; 7 bases map to TRBD2. The CDR3 loop spans 13 amino acids. Trimming removed 6 bases from V and 4 bases from J; junction bases left unmatched: 6. The CDR3 DNA is TGTGCCAGCAGCCGGGGGGTTGGGTACGAGCAGTACTTC. Protein sequence: CASSRGVGYEQYF.

J is TRBJ1-1 and V is TRBV6-5; D not resolved. The CDR3 spans 14 residues. Germline CDR1 and CDR2: MNHEY and SVGAGI. V was trimmed by 5 bases and J by 0 bases, leaving 10 bases between them. The CDR3 region has the DNA TGTGCCAGCAGTATCGGACTCCTGAACACTGAAGCTTTCTTT. It specifies CASSIGLLNTEAFF.

A word on this clone: This same CDR3 is encoded by further DNA sequences in the sample. The rearrangement joins TRBV5-1 to TRBJ1-1; the D is unclear. V shed 0 bases and J shed 1 base, with 7 bases lying between them. The CDR3 is made up of 14 amino acids. Germline CDR1 SGHRS, CDR2 YFSETQ. The CDR3 DNA is TGCGCCAGCAGCTTGGGGGGAGGGAACACTGAAGCTTTCTTT. It yields the protein CASSLGGGNTEAFF.

V and J are TRBV30 and TRBJ1-5; 10 positions agree with TRBD1. Per the germline V gene, CDR1 is GTSNPN and CDR2 is SVGIG (reference sequence). V was pared by 1 base and J by 8 bases, with 8 bases of the junction left unmatched. The CDR3 loop spans 15 amino acids. The CDR3 DNA sequence: TGTGCCTGGAGTGGGACAGGGGGGATCGTGGAGCCCCAGCATTTT. Encoded protein: CAWSGTGGIVEPQHF.

This clone was counted many times. This chain joins TRBV11-1 and TRBJ1-1, with a possible D match to TRBD1 (6 bases). Germline loops: CDR1 SGHAT, CDR2 FQDESV (reference sequence). This CDR3 comprises 13 residues. The V end was cut by 0 bases, the J end by 6 bases, with 8 bases between. This chain's CDR3 is CASSLAQGPEAFF. CDR3 DNA sequence: TGTGCCAGCAGCTTAGCACAGGGCCCTGAAGCTTTCTTT.

The rearrangement joins TRBV7-2 to TRBJ1-3; D remains unclear. From germline, CDR1 is SGHTA and CDR2 FQGNSA. The CDR3 spans 15 residues. V was clipped by 4 bases and J by 0 bases, with 10 bases between them. CDR3 in amino acids: CASSSGQFSGNTIYF. CDR3 bases: TGTGCCAGCAGCTCTGGGCAGTTCTCTGGAAACACCATATATTTT.